The rows below give T cell receptor beta chains drawn from one sample of a study of cytomegalovirus exposure and HLA in healthy donors. The table came from immunoSEQ multiplex PCR; TCRdb's copy has only in-frame clones and leaves some out. This sample has about 130,000 clones, with 75% to 90% found just once. Sequencing used PBMCs. The receptors come from a male donor in good health and CMV-seronegative. Each CDR3 is given without its conserved first and last residue. Each record gives: CDR3 protein, V gene, J gene.

CDR3: ARARGTEAF
V: TRBV30
J: TRBJ1-1

CDR3: ASTLGPGTSGSRGDEQY
V: TRBV27
J: .

CDR3: AWTAIRVPYEQY
V: TRBV30
J: TRBJ2-7

CDR3: ASSSLSWASGSGEQY
V: TRBV27
J: TRBJ2-7

CDR3: ASSLRPGSSYEQY
V: TRBV7-2
J: .

CDR3: ASSRTGTVNTEAF
V: TRBV27
J: TRBJ1-1

CDR3: ASRAPGTKSGANGLT
V: TRBV7-6
J: TRBJ2-6

CDR3: ASSGGTVGNTIY
V: TRBV2
J: TRBJ1-3

CDR3: ASRLQGNYGYT
V: TRBV6-1
J: TRBJ1-2

CDR3: ASRETGRNTEAF
V: TRBV6-6
J: TRBJ1-1

CDR3: ASSKEPGQGMDEQY
V: TRBV5-1
J: TRBJ2-7

CDR3: ASRTTGGAFANVLT
V: TRBV2
J: TRBJ2-6

CDR3: ASSRTSGSGDEQY
V: TRBV6-4
J: TRBJ2-7